The 22 T cell receptor beta chains given below trace back to one sample, sequenced in a study of cytomegalovirus exposure and HLA in healthy donors. PCR was performed using 60 Vbeta and 13 Jbeta primers. Sequenced by immunoSEQ multiplex PCR; TCRdb stores in-frame clones only, minus some. The sample holds around 130,000 clones, about 8.5% seen once. Sequenced: PBMCs. These receptors all come from a man aged 40-55 years in good health and CMV-seronegative.

CDR3 sequence (DNA): TGTGCCAGCAGTTACGGGACAGCTAGCAATCAGCCCCAGCATTTT. Translation: CASSYGTASNQPQHF. The rearrangement links TRBV6-5 to TRBJ1-5, with TRBD1 identical over 7 bases. Germline V gene sequence: CDR1 MNHEY, CDR2 SVGAGI. Trimming at V came to 2 bases and at J to 0 bases, leaving 1 base not matched to a gene. This CDR3 has 15 residues.

This clone was seen more than once but under ten times. V gene TRBV28 combines with J gene TRBJ2-5; 8 bases align to TRBD2. With V trimmed by 4 bases and J by 3 bases, 7 bases remained unmatched. CDR3 length equals 15 residues. Germline lookup yields CDR1 MDHEN and CDR2 SYDVKM. The CDR3 coding sequence is TGTGCCAGCAGTTCGGCGGGGGGCGGCAAAGAGACCCAGTACTTC. Protein sequence: CASSSAGGGKETQYF.

This clone was seen a few times. This sequence joins TRBV9 and TRBJ2-1; 12 positions agree with TRBD2. The CDR3 has 16 amino acids. Losses at the gene ends were 3 bases for V and 8 bases for J; bases not matched to a gene: 9. The V gene's germline CDR1 is SGDLS and CDR2 YYNGEE. The CDR3 nucleotides read TGTGCCAGCAGCGACTTTGCTAGCGGGGGGGTCGATGAGCAGTTCTTC. Its protein is CASSDFASGGVDEQFF.

As for this clone: Mismatch with germline at one junction end may stem from a read error. The sample contains more than one DNA sequence encoding this CDR3. V gene TRBV5-4 combines with J gene TRBJ1-1, with D perhaps matching TRBD1 (5 bases). This CDR3 is built from 15 residues. The V gene's germline CDR1 is SGHNT and CDR2 YYREEE (reference sequence). CDR3 region: CASSETGAMNTEAFF. The CDR3 nucleotides are TGTGCCAGCAGCGAAACAGGCGCTATGAACACCGAAGCTTTCTTT.

A few counts support this clone. Here the CDR3 reads CASSTRLAPNEQFF. The CDR3 DNA reads TGTGCCAGCAGCACCCGACTAGCCCCCAATGAGCAGTTCTTC. V and J are TRBV7-8 and TRBJ2-1; 7 bases agree with TRBD2. The CDR3 is 14 residues long. CDR1 and CDR2 from the germline V gene are SGHVS and FQNEAQ. Trimming took 5 bases from V and 6 from J; bases not matched to a gene: 7.

A few counts support this clone. The rearrangement links TRBV14 to TRBJ2-2; maybe TRBD1 (5 bases). Trimming took off 6 bases at V and 4 bases at J, with 12 bases between the two ends. This CDR3 is built from 14 residues. Germline CDR1 and CDR2: SGHDN and FVKESK. CDR3 sequence: CASRRTTFTGELFF. The CDR3 region has the DNA TGTGCCAGCAGACGGACAACTTTCACCGGGGAGCTGTTTTTT.

This clone has only a few counts. CDR3 region: CASSWDRVNTEAFF. CDR3 in DNA: TGTGCCAGCAGCTGGGACAGGGTGAACACTGAAGCTTTCTTT. The V gene is TRBV5-6, the J gene TRBJ1-1; 9 positions agree with TRBD1. Germline V CDR1 and CDR2: SGHDT, YYEEEE. The J segment lost 0 bases and the V segment lost 3 bases, leaving 0 bases of the junction unmatched. This CDR3 is 14 amino acids long.

This clone turned up a few times. Other DNA sequences in this sample translate to the same CDR3. The rearrangement joins TRBV27 to TRBJ2-7, with D hard to call. Trimming removed 5 bases at V and 0 bases at J, with 8 bases between. The CDR3 contains 13 residues. The germline V gene encodes CDR1 MNHEY and CDR2 SMNVEV (reference sequence). In nucleotides, the CDR3 is TGTGCCAGCAGTCTAACCCGCTCCTACGAGCAGTACTTC. This translates into CASSLTRSYEQYF.

V and J are TRBV5-8 and TRBJ1-5; D gene unclear. CDR1 SGHTS and CDR2 YDEGEE come from the germline V gene. V was trimmed by 3 bases and J by 6 bases, leaving 7 bases between them. The CDR3 totals 12 residues. The CDR3 DNA reads TGTGCCAGCAGCTGGCGAGGTCAGCCCCAGCATTTT. This gives the protein CASSWRGQPQHF.

The rearrangement links TRBV6-1 to TRBJ2-5; D gene unclear. Trimming removed 3 bases at V and 1 base at J, with 9 bases between. The CDR3 extends over 14 amino acids. Germline V CDR1 and CDR2: MNHNS, SASEGT. The CDR3 DNA reads as TGTGCCAGCAGTGATCCCGGAGTCCAAGAGACCCAGTACTTC. Translating gives CASSDPGVQETQYF.

The rearrangement uses TRBV5-8 and TRBJ1-5; TRBD1 matches 7 bases. Germline trimming cut 2 bases from V and 4 bases from J; bases unmatched to any gene: 9. This CDR3 contains 16 residues. The germline V gene encodes CDR1 SGHTS and CDR2 YDEGEE. DNA of the CDR3: TGTGCCAGCAGCTTAATCCGGGACAGCTATAATCAGCCCCAGCATTTT. This gives the protein CASSLIRDSYNQPQHF.

The gene calls are TRBV18 and TRBJ2-1, with D unresolved. Germline-derived CDR1 and CDR2 are KGHSH and LQKENI. This CDR3 has 13 amino acids. V was clipped by 3 bases and J by 4 bases, with 7 bases between them. Here the CDR3 DNA reads TGTGCCAGCTCACCGACACAATACAATGAGCAGTTCTTC. This encodes CASSPTQYNEQFF.

The J gene is TRBJ2-3, the V gene TRBV7-8, with D possibly being TRBD2 (6 bases). The length of the CDR3 is 15 residues. The V and J ends lost 2 bases and 0 bases respectively, with 9 bases between them. From germline, CDR1 is SGHVS and CDR2 FQNEAQ. This chain's CDR3 is CASSLSGVSTDTQYF. The DNA of the CDR3 is TGTGCCAGCAGCTTATCGGGGGTGAGCACAGATACGCAGTATTTT.

The table lists this clone with a few counts. This chain uses TRBV30 with TRBJ2-5; D call uncertain. CDR1 and CDR2 (germline): GTSNPN, SVGIG (reference sequence). V lost 2 bases to trimming and J lost 2 bases, with 9 bases between them. The CDR3 extends over 13 amino acids. The CDR3 DNA reads as TGTGCCTGGAGTTTACTACGGCAAGAGACCCAGTACTTC. This codes for CAWSLLRQETQYF.

There are a few counts of this clone. The J gene is TRBJ1-4, the V gene TRBV4-2; TRBD1 matches 9 bases. The J segment lost 7 bases and the V segment lost 3 bases, leaving 9 bases of the junction unmatched. This CDR3 region has 16 residues. CDR1 and CDR2 (germline): LGHNA, YNFKEQ. CDR3 loop: CASSHPRGGQGEKLFF. In nucleotides, the CDR3 is TGTGCCAGCAGCCACCCTAGGGGGGGACAGGGTGAAAAACTGTTTTTT.

The CDR3, as DNA: TGTGCCAGCAGCAGCTACGGGACTAAGAACACCGGGGAGCTGTTTTTT. This sequence encodes CASSSYGTKNTGELFF. This sequence joins TRBV7-9 and TRBJ2-2; 7 bases match TRBD2. CDR1 and CDR2 (germline): SEHNR, FQNEAQ (reference sequence). The CDR3 consists of 16 residues. V trimming: 5 bases; J trimming: 1 base; junction bases outside the gene matches: 7.

This clone was recorded a few times. The chain carries TRBV19 and TRBJ2-7, with TRBD1 matching 8 bases. Germline-derived CDR1 and CDR2 are LNHDA and SQIVND (reference sequence). The CDR3 is 15 residues long. With V trimmed by 1 base and J by 4 bases, 6 bases remained unmatched. Here the CDR3 DNA reads TGTGCCAGTAGTATAGGGATGGGACAGGCGTACGAGCAGTACTTC. Residues: CASSIGMGQAYEQYF. Using reference TRBV19 and TRBJ2-7 for the parts outside the CDR3, the full variable domain is DGGITQSPKYLFRKEGQNVTLSCEQNLNHDAMYWYRQDPGQGLRLIYYSQIVNDFQKGDIAEGYSVSREKKESFPLTVTSAQKNPTAFYLCASSIGMGQAYEQYFGPGTRLTVT.

The chain carries TRBV9 and TRBJ2-5; 7 nucleotides agree with TRBD2. The germline gives CDR1 SGDLS, CDR2 YYNGEE. The CDR3 has 13 residues. V gave up 2 bases and J gave up 5 bases; unmatched junction bases: 3. In nucleotides, the CDR3 is TGTGCCAGCAGCGTGGGGGGAGGGGAGACCCAGTACTTC. Its protein is CASSVGGGETQYF.

The chain recombines TRBV4-1 with TRBJ1-2, with a weak D call TRBD1 (5 bases). This CDR3 has 15 residues. The germline CDR1 and CDR2 sequences are MGHRA and YSYEKL. Trimming left V 3 bases short and J 6 bases short, with 17 bases between. The chain's CDR3 is CASSQGGLFVNGYTF. The CDR3 DNA follows: TGCGCCAGCAGCCAGGGGGGGTTGTTTGTGAATGGCTACACCTTC.

CDR3 amino acids: CASSLDNEQFF. In DNA, the CDR3 is TGTGCCAGCAGTTTAGACAATGAGCAGTTCTTC. The chain has TRBV6-6 and TRBJ2-1; D is unresolved. Trimming left V 4 bases short and J 5 bases short, with 3 bases between. The CDR3 has 11 amino acids. The germline V gene encodes CDR1 MNHNY and CDR2 SVGAGI (reference sequence).

This clone has a handful of counts. This sequence joins TRBV6-6 and TRBJ2-3, with TRBD2 matching 7 bases. With 6 bases clipped from V and 3 bases from J, the junction kept 9 bases outside the gene matches. This CDR3 contains 15 residues. Germline-derived CDR1 and CDR2 are MNHNY and SVGAGI (reference sequence). CDR3 nucleotide sequence: TGTGCCAGCAGGGCCGCGGGGGTGGGGACAGATACGCAGTATTTT. Translating it yields CASRAAGVGTDTQYF.

This clone was detected a few times. The rearrangement joins TRBV9 to TRBJ1-2; 7 positions agree with TRBD1. The ends lost 4 bases at V and 0 bases at J; junction bases unmatched: 6. Germline CDR1 is SGDLS and CDR2 is YYNGEE. CDR3 size: 15 residues. The CDR3: CASSLRTGSNYGYTF. The DNA for the CDR3 is TGTGCCAGCAGCTTGAGGACAGGATCTAACTATGGCTACACCTTC.